Below, 25 T cell receptor beta chains from the same sample are listed, as sequenced in a study of T-cell memory formation after mild COVID-19. TCRdb recomputed calls from the 5' RACE reads with MiXCR, one row per CDR3 protein. The data contain fewer than 450,000 distinct CDR3 sequences, around a fifth of them seen just once; the ten biggest clones take up around 13%. Sequencing was done on a sample of PBMCs or a T cell subset sorted from them (not recorded which). These receptors came from an adult woman who had mild COVID-19 (a few samples of this study predate the infection). Cell type and time point are not known.

The chain links TRBV7-8 to TRBJ2-1; unclear D gene. Trimming stripped 5 bases from V and 8 bases from J, with 10 bases between. CDR3 length: 12 residues. Germline lookup yields CDR1 SGHVS and CDR2 FQNEAQ. CDR3 residues: CASSPLWDEQFF. DNA of the CDR3: TGTGCCAGCAGCCCGCTTTGGGATGAGCAGTTCTTC.

The chain links TRBV5-6 to TRBJ1-2, with D tentatively TRBD1 (6 bases). Germline V lookup: CDR1 SGHDT, CDR2 YYEEEE. With 6 bases removed from V and 4 bases from J, the gap between germline ends came to 13 bases. The CDR3 length is 13 residues. The CDR3 loop is CASTIDRSYGYTF. CDR3 in DNA: TGTGCCAGCACCATCGACAGGTCCTATGGCTACACCTTC.

The rearrangement links TRBV11-2 to TRBJ2-3, with 13 bases identical to TRBD2. Trimming cost V 5 bases and J 4 bases; bases outside gene matches: 9. CDR1 is SGHAT and CDR2 is FQNNGV in the germline V gene. The CDR3 contains 17 residues. CDR3 sequence: CASSATSGGAFPDTQYF. The CDR3 nucleotides read TGTGCCAGCAGCGCAACTAGCGGGGGGGCCTTCCCAGATACGCAGTATTTT.

The rearrangement uses TRBV20-1 and TRBJ2-7; D possibly corresponds to TRBD1 (6 bases). This CDR3 contains 12 residues. Between the trimmed V and J ends, which lost 3 bases and 3 bases, there was a span of 9 bases. Germline V gives CDR1 DFQATT, CDR2 SNEGSKA (reference sequence). CDR3 in amino acids: CSARQGFYEQYF. CDR3 in DNA: TGCAGTGCTAGGCAGGGGTTCTACGAGCAGTACTTC.

This clonotype occurred a few times. The chain is built from TRBV20-1 and TRBJ2-7; TRBD2 aligns across 9 bases. Germline CDR1 reads DFQATT; CDR2 reads SNEGSKA (reference sequence). The V gene end was trimmed by 3 bases and the J gene end by 2 bases; junction bases not matched to a gene: 8. This CDR3 is built from 15 residues. The CDR3 nucleotides read TGCAGTGCTAGGTTAGCTAGCGGGACTACCTACGAGCAGTACTTC. Encoded protein: CSARLASGTTYEQYF.

This clonotype showed up just once. V usage is TRBV9 and J usage is TRBJ2-1, with 7 bases fitting TRBD2. This CDR3 comprises 13 residues. Germline-derived CDR1 and CDR2 are SGDLS and YYNGEE. The V gene end was trimmed by 0 bases and the J gene end by 8 bases; junction bases not matched to a gene: 2. This CDR3 is CASSVGTRDEQFF. The CDR3 DNA reads as TGTGCCAGCAGCGTAGGGACTAGAGATGAGCAGTTCTTC. Full variable domain (remainder filled in from reference TRBV9 and TRBJ2-1): DSGVTQTPKHLITATGQRVTLRCSPRSGDLSVYWYQQSLDQGLQFLIQYYNGEERAKGNILERFSAQQFPDLHSELNLSSLELGDSALYFCASSVGTRDEQFFGPGTRLTVL.

This clonotype was counted only a few times. Its ends do not fully match the called genes, so a read error is possible. The chain joins TRBV7-9 to TRBJ2-5; D unclear. This CDR3 is built from 13 residues. Germline V lookup: CDR1 SEHNR, CDR2 FQNEAQ (reference sequence). The CDR3 protein is CASGQESKDTQYF. CDR3 bases: TGTGCCAGCGGCCAGGAATCAAAAGATACCCAGTACTTC. Based on the CDR3 plus reference TRBV7-9 and TRBJ2-5, the full variable domain is DTGVSQNPRHKITKRGQNVTFRCDPISEHNRLYWYRQTLGQGPEFLTYFQNEAQLEKSRLLSDRFSAERPKGSFSTLEIQRTEQGDSAMYLCASGQESKDTQYFGPGTRLLVL.

There are a few counts of this clonotype. The rearrangement uses TRBV6-1 and TRBJ1-5, with D perhaps matching TRBD1 (6 bases). Germline CDR1 is MNHNS and CDR2 is SASEGT. This CDR3 spans 18 amino acids. Trimming took off 2 bases at V and 6 bases at J, with 23 bases between the two ends. The CDR3 bases are TGTGCCAGCAGTGAAAATAAGGGCCCACAGGGTGGGGGTCAGCCCCAGCATTTT. Protein: CASSENKGPQGGGQPQHF.

The rearrangement links TRBV3-1 to TRBJ2-3; the D gene is possibly TRBD2 (6 bases). V was clipped by 2 bases and J by 1 base, with 10 bases between them. The germline gives CDR1 LGHDT, CDR2 YNNKEL (reference sequence). The CDR3 extends over 15 amino acids. The CDR3 region is CASSQKPSGTDTQYF. The DNA for the CDR3 is TGTGCCAGCAGCCAAAAGCCTAGCGGCACAGATACGCAGTATTTT.

The chain carries TRBV12-3 or TRBV12-4 and TRBJ1-1; D is uncertain. This CDR3 contains 14 residues. V was trimmed by 4 bases and J by 3 bases, leaving 12 bases between them. CDR3 residues: CASSSFPKDTEAFF. In DNA form, the CDR3 reads TGTGCCAGCAGTTCTTTCCCAAAGGACACTGAAGCTTTCTTT.

This clonotype was seen more than once but under ten times. The chain carries TRBV7-9 and TRBJ2-3; D may be TRBD1 or TRBD2 (5 bases each). The CDR3 runs 15 residues. Trimming shortened V by 5 bases and J by 2 bases, and 14 bases separated the two germline ends. Germline CDR1 reads SEHNR; CDR2 reads FQNEAQ (reference sequence). The CDR3 protein is CASSRVLGDTDTQYF. DNA for the CDR3: TGTGCCAGCAGCAGAGTCCTGGGGGACACAGATACGCAGTATTTT.

The J gene is TRBJ2-6, the V gene TRBV7-9; a weak D match, TRBD2 (5 bases). This CDR3 is 16 amino acids long. V was shortened by 3 bases and J by 3 bases, with 12 bases between the two germline ends. Germline-derived CDR1 and CDR2 are SEHNR and FQNEAQ (reference sequence). The CDR3 nucleotides read TGTGCCAGCAGCTTGGCTTCCGGGAATGGGGCCAACGTCCTGACTTTC. Translating it yields CASSLASGNGANVLTF.

In nucleotides, the CDR3 is TGTGCCAGCAGTTGGGGGGCAGCCAGTTTCTACGAGCAGTACTTC. Translated: CASSWGAASFYEQYF. The chain links TRBV6-5 to TRBJ2-7, with D perhaps TRBD1 or TRBD2 (6 bases each). Germline V gene sequence: CDR1 MNHEY, CDR2 SVGAGI. V dropped 4 bases and J dropped 3 bases, with 16 bases sitting between them. The CDR3 covers 15 residues.

The V call is TRBV21-1, the J call TRBJ2-3; the table's D call of TRBD2 was not tested on the DNA. TRBV21-1 is flagged as a pseudogene. This CDR3 comprises 16 residues. CDR3 sequence reads: CASSPPGTSASDTQYF. The DNA for the CDR3 is TGTGCCAGCAGCCCCCCCGGGACTAGCGCTTCAGATACGCAGTATTTT.

This chain connects TRBV18 to TRBJ2-3, with D possibly matching TRBD1 (6 bases). The CDR3 is 16 residues long. CDR1 is KGHSH and CDR2 is LQKENI in the germline V gene. V was cut by 0 bases and J by 0 bases, with 10 bases left in between. This CDR3 reads CASSPPGTTSTDTQYF. Here the CDR3 DNA reads TGTGCCAGCTCACCACCCGGGACAACGAGCACAGATACGCAGTATTTT. The whole variable domain, remainder taken from reference TRBV18 and TRBJ2-3, is NAGVMQNPRHLVRRRGQEARLRCSPMKGHSHVYWYRQLPEEGLKFMVYLQKENIIDESGMPKERFSAEFPKEGPSILRIQQVVRGDSAAYFCASSPPGTTSTDTQYFGPGTRLTVL.

This chain connects TRBV12-3 or TRBV12-4 to TRBJ2-1, with D possibly TRBD2 on 6 matching bases. The CDR3 covers 13 residues. V lost 7 bases to trimming and J lost 4 bases, with 11 bases between them. As DNA, the CDR3 is TGTGCCAGCACGCTAGCGACATACAATGAGCAGTTCTTC. Translating it yields CASTLATYNEQFF.

The J gene is TRBJ2-2, the V gene TRBV20-1; D possibly uses TRBD1 or TRBD2 (5 bases each). V was clipped by 0 bases and J by 6 bases, with 14 bases between them. The germline V gene encodes CDR1 DFQATT and CDR2 SNEGSKA (reference sequence). The CDR3 spans 15 residues. The CDR3 nucleotides are TGCAGTGCTAGAGATTGGGGGAGAGTTGCCGGGGAGCTGTTTTTT. Translating it yields CSARDWGRVAGELFF.

This clonotype came up many times. The chain employs TRBV6-5 and TRBJ2-1, with no clear D. V lost 0 bases, J lost 9 bases, and 15 bases lay in between. The germline V gene has CDR1 MNHEY and CDR2 SVGAGI. The CDR3 is 15 residues long. The CDR3, as DNA: TGTGCCAGCAGTTACTCTCGGCAGGTGGGGATTGAGCAGTTCTTC. This translates into CASSYSRQVGIEQFF.

This clonotype appeared many times. In DNA form, the CDR3 reads TGCGCCAGCAGCCAAGATGTAAGAGGGAACAATGAGCAGTTCTTC. It is translated as CASSQDVRGNNEQFF. This rearrangement joins TRBV4-1 to TRBJ2-1; tentatively, D is TRBD2 (5 bases). This CDR3 has 15 residues. V shed 0 bases and J shed 5 bases, with 11 bases lying between them. Per the germline V gene, CDR1 is MGHRA and CDR2 is YSYEKL.

DNA of the CDR3: TGTGCCAGCAGCTACACAATAGGGAGACAAGAGACCCAGTACTTC. It encodes CASSYTIGRQETQYF. The rearrangement uses TRBV5-4 and TRBJ2-5, with D possibly matching TRBD2 (5 bases). Trimming took 3 bases from V and 2 from J, leaving 14 bases between them. Germline assignment: CDR1 SGHNT and CDR2 YYREEE (reference sequence). The CDR3 spans 15 residues.

This clonotype has only a few counts. The chain employs TRBV5-1 and TRBJ1-1; D ambiguous. Trimming shortened V by 1 base and J by 0 bases, and 10 bases separated the two germline ends. From germline, CDR1 is SGHRS and CDR2 YFSETQ. The CDR3 extends over 15 amino acids. The CDR3 region is CASSLSPTVNTEAFF. The CDR3 nucleotides read TGCGCCAGCAGCTTGTCTCCGACGGTGAACACTGAAGCTTTCTTT.

A few counts support this clonotype. The rearrangement uses TRBV29-1 and TRBJ2-1, with TRBD2 identical over 9 bases. V dropped 4 bases and J dropped 7; count of bases not matched to a gene: 14. The V gene's germline CDR1 is SQVTM and CDR2 ANQGSEA. This CDR3 spans 16 amino acids. The CDR3 DNA follows: TGCAGCGTTGGAATACTGACTAGCGGCCTACCAAATGAGCAGTTCTTC. This translates into CSVGILTSGLPNEQFF.

The rearrangement uses TRBV9 and TRBJ2-7; D unresolved. V was pared by 3 bases and J by 7 bases, with 14 bases between. The germline CDR1 and CDR2 sequences are SGDLS and YYNGEE. The CDR3 contains 13 residues. The CDR3, as DNA: TGTGCCAGCAGCGGGCAGGTCCTTGGGGAGCAGTACTTC. This translates into CASSGQVLGEQYF.

V usage is TRBV2 and J usage is TRBJ2-5; 8 nucleotides align to TRBD2. The ends lost 5 bases at V and 5 bases at J; junction bases unmatched: 10. Germline CDR1 and CDR2: SNHLY and FYNNEI. CDR3 length: 15 amino acids. CDR3 sequence: CASSRGRGDSETQYF. In nucleotides, the CDR3 is TGTGCCAGCAGTCGGGGGCGGGGGGATTCCGAGACCCAGTACTTC.

V usage is TRBV6-5 and J usage is TRBJ1-2; D is possibly TRBD1 (5 bases). The CDR3 sequence is 13 residues long. Germline V gene lookup returns CDR1 MNHEY and CDR2 SVGAGI. V was shortened by 7 bases and J by 4 bases, with 13 bases between the two germline ends. CDR3 amino acids: CASTSGTPYGYTF. CDR3 bases: TGTGCCAGCACCTCCGGGACGCCCTATGGCTACACCTTC.